This T cell receptor beta chain derives from a study of OX40 agonist ivuxolimab in advanced cancers. Study at large: Head and neck, renal cell, melanoma or hepatocellular carcinoma were the cancers that dose-escalation patients had. Aged about 20 to 80 with a mean of roughly 63 years, they were almost 85% male. Study outcomes and limitations: Within 6 weeks, CD4+ and CD8+ blood T cells expanded clonally at 0.1 to 3.0 mg/kg.

CDR3 length equals 14 residues. The germline CDR1 and CDR2 sequences are SQVTM and ANQGSEA. V was trimmed by 4 bases and J by 0 bases, leaving 10 bases between them. The repertoire was sequenced with immunoSEQ multiplex PCR; TCRdb's copy has only in-frame clones and lacks some. The data contain about 81,000 clones, 75% to 90% of them singletons. With respect to this clone: Its antigen remains unknown.

Blood was sampled at baseline, cycle 4 day 1, and cycle 7 day 1. The clonotype was recovered from an adult with an advanced solid tumor such as melanoma, head and neck, liver or kidney cancer. The gene calls are TRBV29-1 and TRBJ2-1; no clear D. The sequenced sample was CD4+ or CD8+ T cells sorted from blood, obtained in a trial of the OX40 agonist ivuxolimab. This CDR3 reads CSVVGQSSYNEQFF. CDR3 nucleotides: TGCAGCGTTGTAGGTCAAAGCTCCTACAATGAGCAGTTCTTC.